A single T cell receptor beta chain is shown here with its context. The data were taken from a study of blood T cell repertoires in COVID-19. Turning to the study itself: Samples of COVID-19 (acute and convalescent) were obtained from the United States, Italy and Spain. T cells, B-cell-depleted T cells, or PBMCs supplied cDNA or gDNA.

CDR1 and CDR2 (germline): SGHTA, FQGNSA. The V and J ends lost 4 bases and 0 bases respectively, with 10 bases between them. The CDR3 length is 15 residues. In the study's own analysis: Amplified reference gene primers provided the basis for estimating nucleated cell counts. The assay was immunoSEQ multiplex PCR, and TCRdb's table has in-frame clones only and misses some. That table furnishes V, J and clone size, whereas the DNA furnished D and trimming. The sample records about 140,000 clones, more than 75% being singletons. The origin of this receptor is a human donor in a cohort sampled during active COVID-19. The sequencing sample was made of peripheral blood. The V gene is TRBV7-2, the J gene TRBJ1-3; D perhaps matches TRBD1 (5 bases). The CDR3, as DNA: TGTGCCAGCAGCTCAGACAGCATCTCTGGAAACACCATATATTTT. Translation: CASSSDSISGNTIYF.